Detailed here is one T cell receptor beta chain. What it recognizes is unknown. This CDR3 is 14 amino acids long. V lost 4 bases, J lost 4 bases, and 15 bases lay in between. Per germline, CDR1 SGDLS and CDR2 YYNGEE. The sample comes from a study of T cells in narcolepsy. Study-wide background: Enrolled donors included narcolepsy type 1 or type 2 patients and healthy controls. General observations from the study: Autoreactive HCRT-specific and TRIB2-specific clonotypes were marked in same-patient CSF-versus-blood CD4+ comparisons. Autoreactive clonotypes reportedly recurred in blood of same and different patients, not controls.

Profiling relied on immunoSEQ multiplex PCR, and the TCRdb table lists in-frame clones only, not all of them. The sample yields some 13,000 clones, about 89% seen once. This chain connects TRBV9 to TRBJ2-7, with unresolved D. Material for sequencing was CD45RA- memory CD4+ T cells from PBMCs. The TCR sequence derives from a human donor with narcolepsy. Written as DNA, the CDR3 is TGTGCCAGCAGCCCCCGTTTAAGCTCGTACGAGCAGTACTTC. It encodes CASSPRLSSYEQYF.